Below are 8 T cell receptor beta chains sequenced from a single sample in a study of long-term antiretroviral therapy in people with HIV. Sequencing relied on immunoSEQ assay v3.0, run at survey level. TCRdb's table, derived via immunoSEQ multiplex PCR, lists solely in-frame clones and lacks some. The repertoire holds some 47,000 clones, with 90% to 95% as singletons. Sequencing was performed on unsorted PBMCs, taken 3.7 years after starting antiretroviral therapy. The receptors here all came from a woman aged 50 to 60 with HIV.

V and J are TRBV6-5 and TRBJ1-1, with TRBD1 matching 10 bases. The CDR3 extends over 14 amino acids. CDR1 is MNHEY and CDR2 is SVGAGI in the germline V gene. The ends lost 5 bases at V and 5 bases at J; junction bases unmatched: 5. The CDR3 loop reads CASSRTGGMTEAFF. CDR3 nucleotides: TGTGCCAGCAGTCGGACAGGGGGAATGACTGAAGCTTTCTTT.

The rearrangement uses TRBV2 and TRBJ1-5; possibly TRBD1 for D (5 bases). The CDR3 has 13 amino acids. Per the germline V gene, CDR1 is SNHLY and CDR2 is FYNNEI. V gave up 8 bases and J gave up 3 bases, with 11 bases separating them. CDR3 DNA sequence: TGTGCCAGCGCGGGGGTAACCAATCAGCCCCAGCATTTT. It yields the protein CASAGVTNQPQHF.

This CDR3 reads CASSPGDGSYEQYF. CDR3 DNA: TGTGCCAGCAGTCCCGGAGACGGCTCCTACGAGCAGTACTTC. This chain connects TRBV27 to TRBJ2-7; D unclear. Germline CDR1 reads MNHEY; CDR2 reads SMNVEV (reference sequence). The CDR3 runs to 14 residues. Trimming left V 5 bases short and J 0 bases short, with 11 bases between.

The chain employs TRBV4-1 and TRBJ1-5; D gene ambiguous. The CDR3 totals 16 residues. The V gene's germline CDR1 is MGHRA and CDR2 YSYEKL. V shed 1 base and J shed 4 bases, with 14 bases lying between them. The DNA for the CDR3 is TGCGCCAGCAGCCAAGTGTCTGGTCAGCTTAATCAGCCCCAGCATTTT. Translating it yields CASSQVSGQLNQPQHF.

CDR3 nucleotides: TGTGCCAGCAGCTTGGGGGGACTAGCGGGCTACGAGCAGTACTTC. Translation: CASSLGGLAGYEQYF. This chain uses TRBV5-4 with TRBJ2-7; 12 bases are a match to TRBD2. The CDR3 is 15 residues long. Unmatched junction bases numbered 1, after V lost 0 bases and J lost 3 bases. CDR1 is SGHNT, CDR2 YYREEE, per germline (reference sequence).

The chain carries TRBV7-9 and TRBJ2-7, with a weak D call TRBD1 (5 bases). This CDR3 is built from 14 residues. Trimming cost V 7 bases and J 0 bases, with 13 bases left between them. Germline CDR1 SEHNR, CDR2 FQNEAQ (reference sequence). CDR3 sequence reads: CASTQGVSSYEQYF. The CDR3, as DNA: TGTGCCAGCACTCAAGGGGTCAGCTCCTACGAGCAGTACTTC.

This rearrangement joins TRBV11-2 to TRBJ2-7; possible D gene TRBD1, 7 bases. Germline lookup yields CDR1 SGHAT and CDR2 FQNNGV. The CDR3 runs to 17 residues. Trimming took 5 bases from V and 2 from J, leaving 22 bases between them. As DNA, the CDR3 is TGTGCCAGCAGCCCGGGCGGGACAGCTGAATATACCTACGAGCAGTACTTC. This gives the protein CASSPGGTAEYTYEQYF.

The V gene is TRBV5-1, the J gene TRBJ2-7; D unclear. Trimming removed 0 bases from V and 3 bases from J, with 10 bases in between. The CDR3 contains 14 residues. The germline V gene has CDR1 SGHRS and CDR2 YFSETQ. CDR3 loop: CASSLVFRGYEQYF. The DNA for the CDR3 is TGCGCCAGCAGCTTGGTTTTTCGTGGCTACGAGCAGTACTTC.